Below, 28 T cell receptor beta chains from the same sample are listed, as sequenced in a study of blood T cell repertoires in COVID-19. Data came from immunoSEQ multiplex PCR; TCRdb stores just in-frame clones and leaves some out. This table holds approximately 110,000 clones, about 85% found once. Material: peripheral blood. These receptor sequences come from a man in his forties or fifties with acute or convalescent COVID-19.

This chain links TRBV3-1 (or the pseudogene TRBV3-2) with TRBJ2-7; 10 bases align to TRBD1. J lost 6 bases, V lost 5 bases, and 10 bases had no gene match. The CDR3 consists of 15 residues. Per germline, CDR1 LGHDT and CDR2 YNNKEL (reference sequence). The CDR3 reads CASSTRTGGTTEQYF. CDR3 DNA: TGTGCCAGCAGCACAAGGACAGGGGGAACCACCGAGCAGTACTTC.

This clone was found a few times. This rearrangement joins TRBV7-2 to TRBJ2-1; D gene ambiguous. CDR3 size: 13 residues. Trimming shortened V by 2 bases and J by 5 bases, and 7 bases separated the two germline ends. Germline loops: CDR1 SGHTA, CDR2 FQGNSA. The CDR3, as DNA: TGTGCCAGCAGCTTATGGAGAAACAATGAGCAGTTCTTC. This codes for CASSLWRNNEQFF.

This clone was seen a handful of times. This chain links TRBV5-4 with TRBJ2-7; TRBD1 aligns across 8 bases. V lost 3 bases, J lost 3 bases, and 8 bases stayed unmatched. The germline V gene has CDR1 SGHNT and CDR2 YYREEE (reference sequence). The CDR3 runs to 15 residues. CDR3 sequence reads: CASSSPGTGLYEQYF. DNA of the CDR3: TGTGCCAGCAGCTCCCCTGGGACAGGTCTCTACGAGCAGTACTTC. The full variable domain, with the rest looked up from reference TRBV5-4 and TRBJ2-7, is ETGVTQSPTHLIKTRGQQVTLRCSSQSGHNTVSWYQQALGQGPQFIFQYYREEENGRGNFPPRFSGLQFPNYSSELNVNALELDDSALYLCASSSPGTGLYEQYFGPGTRLTVT.

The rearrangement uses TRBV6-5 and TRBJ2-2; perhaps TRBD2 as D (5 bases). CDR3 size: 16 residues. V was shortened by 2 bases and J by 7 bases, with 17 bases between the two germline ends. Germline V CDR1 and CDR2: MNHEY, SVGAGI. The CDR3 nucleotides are TGTGCCAGCAGTTACCGTCTGAGGGTGGGCGGCGGGGAGCTGTTTTTT. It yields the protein CASSYRLRVGGGELFF.

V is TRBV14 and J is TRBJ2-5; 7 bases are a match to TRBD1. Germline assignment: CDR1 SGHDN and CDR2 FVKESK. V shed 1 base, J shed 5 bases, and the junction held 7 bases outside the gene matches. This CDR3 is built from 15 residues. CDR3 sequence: CASSQGPTGRETQYF. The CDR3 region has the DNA TGTGCCAGCAGCCAAGGTCCGACAGGGCGGGAGACCCAGTACTTC.

The CDR3 sequence: CASSHPDSSKNIQYF. CDR3 sequence (DNA): TGTGCCAGCAGCCACCCTGACAGCTCCAAAAACATTCAGTACTTC. This chain connects TRBV3-1 (or the pseudogene TRBV3-2) to TRBJ2-4; tentative D call: TRBD1 (5 bases). V was cut by 3 bases and J by 2 bases, with 11 bases left in between. Germline V gene lookup returns CDR1 LGHDT and CDR2 YNNKEL (reference sequence). The CDR3 runs to 15 residues.

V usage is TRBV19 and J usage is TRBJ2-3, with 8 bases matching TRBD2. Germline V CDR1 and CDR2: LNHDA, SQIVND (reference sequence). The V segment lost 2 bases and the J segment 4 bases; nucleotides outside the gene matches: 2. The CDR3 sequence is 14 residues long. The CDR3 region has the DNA TGTGCCAGTAGTATAAGCGGGAGCGCAGATACGCAGTATTTT. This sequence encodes CASSISGSADTQYF.

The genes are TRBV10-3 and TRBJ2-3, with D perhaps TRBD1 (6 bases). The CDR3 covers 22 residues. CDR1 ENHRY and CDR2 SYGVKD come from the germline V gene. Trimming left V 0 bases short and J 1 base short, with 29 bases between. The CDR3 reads CAISESPLDRLRGEVGTDTQYF. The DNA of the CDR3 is TGTGCCATCAGTGAGTCCCCCTTGGACAGACTAAGGGGCGAAGTCGGCACAGATACGCAGTATTTT.

CDR3 sequence: CAWSVWGGNNEQFF. The CDR3 DNA is TGTGCCTGGAGTGTGTGGGGGGGCAACAATGAGCAGTTCTTC. The J gene is TRBJ2-1, the V gene TRBV30, with D maybe TRBD2 (7 bases). There are 14 residues in the CDR3. Germline CDR1 and CDR2: GTSNPN and SVGIG (reference sequence). Trimming cost V 0 bases and J 5 bases, with 11 bases left between them.

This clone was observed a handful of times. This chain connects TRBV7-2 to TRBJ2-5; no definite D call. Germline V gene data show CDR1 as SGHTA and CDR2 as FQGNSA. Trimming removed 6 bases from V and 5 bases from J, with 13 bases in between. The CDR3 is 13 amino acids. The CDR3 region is CASSPSVEETQYF. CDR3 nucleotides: TGTGCCAGCAGTCCAAGCGTGGAGGAGACCCAGTACTTC.

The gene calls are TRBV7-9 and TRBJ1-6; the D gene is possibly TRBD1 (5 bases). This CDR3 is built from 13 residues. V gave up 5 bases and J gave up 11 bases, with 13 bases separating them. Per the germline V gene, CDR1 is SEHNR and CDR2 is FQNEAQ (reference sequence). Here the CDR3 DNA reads TGTGCCAGCAGCCCGAGCCCAGGGCCACCCCTCCACTTT. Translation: CASSPSPGPPLHF.

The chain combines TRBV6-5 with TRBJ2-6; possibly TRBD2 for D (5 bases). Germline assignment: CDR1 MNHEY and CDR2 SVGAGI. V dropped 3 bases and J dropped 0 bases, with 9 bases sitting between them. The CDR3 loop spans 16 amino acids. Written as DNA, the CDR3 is TGTGCCAGCAGTTATGACTACAGCTCTGGGGCCAACGTCCTGACTTTC. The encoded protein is CASSYDYSSGANVLTF.

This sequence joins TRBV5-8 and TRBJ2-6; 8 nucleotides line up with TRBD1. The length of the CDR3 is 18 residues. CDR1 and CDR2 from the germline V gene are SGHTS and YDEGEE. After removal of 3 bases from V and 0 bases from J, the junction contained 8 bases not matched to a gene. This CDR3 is CASSSGQGPDSGANVLTF. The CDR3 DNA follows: TGTGCCAGCAGCTCCGGACAGGGACCTGACTCTGGGGCCAACGTCCTGACTTTC. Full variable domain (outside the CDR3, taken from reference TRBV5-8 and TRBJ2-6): EAGVTQSPTHLIKTRGQQATLRCSPISGHTSVYWYQQALGLGLQFLLWYDEGEERNRGNFPPRFSGRQFPNYSSELNVNALELEDSALYLCASSSGQGPDSGANVLTFGAGSRLTVL.

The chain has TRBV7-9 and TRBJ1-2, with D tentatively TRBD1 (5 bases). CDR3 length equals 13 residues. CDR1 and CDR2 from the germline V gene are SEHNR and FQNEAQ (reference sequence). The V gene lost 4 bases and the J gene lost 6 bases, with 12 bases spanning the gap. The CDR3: CASSSAGGNGYTF. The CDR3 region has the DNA TGTGCCAGCAGCTCGGCCGGGGGGAATGGCTACACCTTC. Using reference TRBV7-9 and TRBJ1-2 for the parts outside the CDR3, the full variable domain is DTGVSQNPRHKITKRGQNVTFRCDPISEHNRLYWYRQTLGQGPEFLTYFQNEAQLEKSRLLSDRFSAERPKGSFSTLEIQRTEQGDSAMYLCASSSAGGNGYTFGSGTRLTVV.

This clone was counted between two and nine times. CDR3 bases: TGTGCCAGCAGTTTATGGGGACAGGGGGCCGGTCAGCCCCAGCATTTT. It yields the protein CASSLWGQGAGQPQHF. The J gene is TRBJ1-5, the V gene TRBV28; 12 bases agree with TRBD1. V lost 0 bases to trimming and J lost 6 bases; unmatched junction nucleotides: 3. CDR1 is MDHEN and CDR2 is SYDVKM in the germline V gene. This CDR3 has 16 amino acids.

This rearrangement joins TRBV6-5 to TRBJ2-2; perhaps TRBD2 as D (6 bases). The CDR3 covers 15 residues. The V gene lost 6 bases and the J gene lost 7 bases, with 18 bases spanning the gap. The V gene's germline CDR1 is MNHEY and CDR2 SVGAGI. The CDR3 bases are TGTGCCAGCAGCTTCCGCGCCGGGACTGTCGGGGAGCTGTTTTTT. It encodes CASSFRAGTVGELFF.

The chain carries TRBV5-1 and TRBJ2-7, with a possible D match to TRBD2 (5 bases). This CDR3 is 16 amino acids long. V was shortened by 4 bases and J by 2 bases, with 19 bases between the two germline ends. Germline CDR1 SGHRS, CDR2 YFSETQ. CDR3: CASSPGGPAVTYEQYF. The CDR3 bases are TGCGCCAGCAGCCCGGGTGGGCCAGCGGTTACCTACGAGCAGTACTTC.

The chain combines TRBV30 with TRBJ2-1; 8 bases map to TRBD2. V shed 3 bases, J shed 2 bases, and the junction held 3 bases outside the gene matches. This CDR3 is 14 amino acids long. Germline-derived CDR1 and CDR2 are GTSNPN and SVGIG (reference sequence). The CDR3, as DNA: TGTGCCTGGAGGGAAGCGGGGGCCTACAATGAGCAGTTCTTC. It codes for CAWREAGAYNEQFF.

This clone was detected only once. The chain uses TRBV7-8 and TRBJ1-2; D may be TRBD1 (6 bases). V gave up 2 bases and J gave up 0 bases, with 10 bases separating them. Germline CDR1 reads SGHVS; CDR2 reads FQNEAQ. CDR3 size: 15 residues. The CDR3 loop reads CASSLSRTANYGYTF. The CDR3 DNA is TGTGCCAGCAGCTTAAGTCGGACAGCTAACTATGGCTACACCTTC.

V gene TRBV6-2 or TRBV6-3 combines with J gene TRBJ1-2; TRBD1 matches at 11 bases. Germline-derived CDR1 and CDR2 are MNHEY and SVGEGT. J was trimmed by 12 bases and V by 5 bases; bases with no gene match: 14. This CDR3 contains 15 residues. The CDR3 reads CASSASGTGGGWNTF. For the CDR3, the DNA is TGTGCCAGCAGTGCGTCCGGGACAGGGGGAGGATGGAACACCTTC.

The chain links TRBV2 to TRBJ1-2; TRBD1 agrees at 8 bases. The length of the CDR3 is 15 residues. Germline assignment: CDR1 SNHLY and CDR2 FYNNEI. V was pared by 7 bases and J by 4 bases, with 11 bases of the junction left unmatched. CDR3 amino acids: CASTPRTGSVYGYTF. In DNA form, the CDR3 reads TGTGCCAGCACCCCTCGGACAGGGAGTGTCTATGGCTACACCTTC.

The CDR3 DNA reads as TGTGCCACCGCACTGGGGGCAGCCACAGATACGCAGTATTTT. Amino acid sequence: CATALGAATDTQYF. The chain carries TRBV6-5 and TRBJ2-3, with a weak D call TRBD1 (6 bases). The V end lost 10 bases, the J end lost 2 bases, and 16 bases lay between the germline ends. Germline-derived CDR1 and CDR2 are MNHEY and SVGAGI. This CDR3 is built from 14 residues.

The CDR3 nucleotides are TGCGCCAGCAGCCAGGGACAGGGGGCATTGGACTATGGCTACACCTTC. Amino acids: CASSQGQGALDYGYTF. The genes are TRBV4-1 and TRBJ1-2; 12 bases match TRBD1. Per germline, CDR1 MGHRA and CDR2 YSYEKL. The V gene end was trimmed by 3 bases and the J gene end by 3 bases; junction bases not matched to a gene: 5. There are 16 residues in the CDR3.

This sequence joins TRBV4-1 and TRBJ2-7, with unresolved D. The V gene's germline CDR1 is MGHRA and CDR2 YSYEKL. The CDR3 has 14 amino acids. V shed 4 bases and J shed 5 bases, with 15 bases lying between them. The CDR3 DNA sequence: TGCGCCAGCAGCCTTGATCCCCGCGCCCACGAGCAGTACTTC. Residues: CASSLDPRAHEQYF.

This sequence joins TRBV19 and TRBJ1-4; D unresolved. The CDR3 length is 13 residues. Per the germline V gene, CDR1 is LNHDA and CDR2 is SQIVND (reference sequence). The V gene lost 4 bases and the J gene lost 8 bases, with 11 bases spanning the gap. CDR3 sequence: CASSRVAGEKLFF. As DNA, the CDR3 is TGTGCCAGTAGTAGGGTCGCGGGAGAAAAACTGTTTTTT.

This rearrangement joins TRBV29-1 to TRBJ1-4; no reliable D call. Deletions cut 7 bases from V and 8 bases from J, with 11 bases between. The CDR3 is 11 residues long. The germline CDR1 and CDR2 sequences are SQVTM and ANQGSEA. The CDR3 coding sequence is TGCAGCGCCTGGGCGGGCGAAAAACTGTTTTTT. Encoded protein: CSAWAGEKLFF.

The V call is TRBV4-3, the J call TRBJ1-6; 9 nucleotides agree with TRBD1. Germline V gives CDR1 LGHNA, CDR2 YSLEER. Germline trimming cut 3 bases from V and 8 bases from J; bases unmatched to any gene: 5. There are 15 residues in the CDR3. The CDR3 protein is CASSQGTGWYSPLHF. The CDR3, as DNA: TGCGCCAGCAGCCAGGGGACAGGGTGGTATTCACCCCTCCACTTT.

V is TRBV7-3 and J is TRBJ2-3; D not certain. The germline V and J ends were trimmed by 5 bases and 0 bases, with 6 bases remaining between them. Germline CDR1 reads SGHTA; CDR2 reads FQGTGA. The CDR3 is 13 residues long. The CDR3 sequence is CASSTTSTDTQYF. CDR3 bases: TGTGCCAGCAGCACGACTAGCACAGATACGCAGTATTTT.